The subject of this entry is one TCR beta chain. Spiking of synthetic TCR analog templates was performed in each PCR. Sequenced by immunoSEQ multiplex PCR; TCRdb stores in-frame clones only, minus some. This sample has tens of thousands of clones, with about four fifths found just once. This sample was taken from a study of PD-L1 blockade in urothelial cancer. Study-level background: About 90% of the roughly 29 patients were males with bladder-origin urothelial cancer.

Time point specified: peripheral blood 6 weeks after treatment start. CDR3 length equals 12 residues. V was clipped by 5 bases and J by 4 bases; unmatched bases: 1. The germline gives CDR1 SGHTA, CDR2 FQGNSA. The TCR was taken from an older man with urothelial cancer. The chain links TRBV7-2 to TRBJ2-7; 8 bases align to TRBD1. The material was PBMCs, obtained around atezolizumab (anti-PD-L1) treatment. The CDR3 coding sequence is TGTGCCAGCAGCCGGACAGGGTACGAGCAGTACTTC. Residues: CASSRTGYEQYF. The complete variable domain, with remaining parts taken from reference TRBV7-2 and TRBJ2-7, reads GAGVSQSPSNKVTEKGKDVELRCDPISGHTALYWYRQSLGQGLEFLIYFQGNSAPDKSGLPSDRFSAERTGGSVSTLTIQRTQQEDSAVYLCASSRTGYEQYFGPGTRLTVT.